This TCR beta chain emerged from a study of T cell repertoires in cytomegalovirus infection. Study-wide context: CMV infection together with matching HLA type was indicated by public TCR beta signatures.

This clonotype was seen only a few times. The antigen is undetermined. TCRdb re-analysed the reads in MiXCR, keeping a single row per CDR3 protein. The data show 200,000 to 250,000 distinct CDR3 sequences, under 8.5% seen once. Whole-study findings and limits: CMV-specific HLA-C-restricted TCR beta clonotypes dominated the ex vivo response. Carriers of CMV plus the relevant HLA were identified by cumulative public TCR beta family frequency.

Sequenced input: PBMCs. The TCR sequence derives from a human donor in good health (CMV status not recorded). Some clones in this sample may be carry-over from other donors' samples.

The CDR3 is CASSYVVLGTEAFF. The CDR3 DNA reads as TGTGCCAGCAGTTATGTGGTCTTGGGGACTGAAGCTTTCTTT. The rearrangement uses TRBV6-2 or TRBV6-3 and TRBJ1-1; D uncertain. The CDR3 is 14 amino acids. Per germline, CDR1 MNHEY and CDR2 SVGEGT. The V end was cut by 3 bases, the J end by 5 bases, with 13 bases between.